These T cell receptor beta chains were read from a single sample in a study of vaccination and CD4 T cells after COVID-19. These receptors lack a known antigen. TCRdb recomputed calls from the PCR reads with MiXCR, one row per CDR3 protein. Of 20,000 to 25,000 distinct CDR3 sequences in the sample, about 39% were seen once. The sample here was CD4+ T cells from blood, cultured in vitro, taken before SARS-CoV-2 vaccination. These receptors were collected from a human donor who had recovered from COVID-19. CDR3s include the opening cysteine and the closing phenylalanine or tryptophan. Fields, in order: J gene, V gene, clone size, D gene, CDR3 DNA, CDR3 protein. The D gene is left open where the match is weak. Clone size is stated in some rows and not others, as once, few, many or a class when expanded.

TRBJ1-5 TRBV7-2 . . TGTGCCAGCAGCTATAGGGGTAATCAGCCCCAGCATTTT CASSYRGNQPQHF
TRBJ2-1 TRBV9 . . TGTGCCAGCAGCGTGGGGGATGAGCAGTTCTTC CASSVGDEQFF
TRBJ2-1 TRBV24-1 few TRBD2 TGTGCCACCAGTGATCGAACTAGCGGGAGGCCCTACAATGAGCAGTTCTTC CATSDRTSGRPYNEQFF
TRBJ1-4 TRBV25-1 . . TGTGCCAGCAGTGATCGTCAGGGGAATAATGAAAAACTGTTTTTT CASSDRQGNNEKLFF
TRBJ2-2 TRBV7-2 . . TGTGCCAGCAGCTTAGCCAACCCGATCACCGGGGAGCTGTTTTTT CASSLANPITGELFF
TRBJ1-6 TRBV6-2/TRBV6-3 . . TGTGCCAGCAGAGGACAGTCAGGGTTGAATTCACCCCTCCACTTT CASRGQSGLNSPLHF
TRBJ2-5 TRBV7-2 few TRBD2 TGTGCCAGCAGCCGAGGGGGACTAGCAGGAGAGACCCAGTACTTC CASSRGGLAGETQYF
TRBJ2-3 TRBV6-2/TRBV6-3 few . TGTGCCAGCAGTCTACAGGCCCCGACGCAGTATTTT CASSLQAPTQYF
TRBJ2-7 TRBV6-2/TRBV6-3 . TRBD1 TGTGCCAGTCACTTGGGACAGGCGGGATCCTACGAGCAGTACTTC CASHLGQAGSYEQYF
TRBJ1-1 TRBV6-2/TRBV6-3 . TRBD1 TGTGCCAGCAGTTACCCGTCAGGGGGCCAGAGAGAAGCTTTCTTT CASSYPSGGQREAFF
TRBJ1-2 TRBV7-8 . . TGTGCCAGCAGCTTAAAGTGGGGAAGTAACTATGGCTACACCTTC CASSLKWGSNYGYTF
TRBJ1-5 TRBV6-2/TRBV6-3 . . TGTGCCAGCAGTTACGACAGATATAGCAATCAGCCCCAGCATTTT CASSYDRYSNQPQHF
TRBJ2-1 TRBV7-9 . TRBD1 TGTGCCAGCAGCCCCGCCGGGACAGGTCCAATAGGGCAGTTCTTC CASSPAGTGPIGQFF
TRBJ1-1 TRBV5-1 . . TGCGCCAGCAGCTTGGATGCTGGGACAAGAACATCTGAAGCTTTCTTT CASSLDAGTRTSEAFF
TRBJ1-2 TRBV6-1 few TRBD1 TGTGCCACAGGGCAGGGGGCAGAGGGCTATGGCTACACCTTC CATGQGAEGYGYTF
TRBJ1-1 TRBV20-1 few . TGCAGTGCTATCATGGGGACTGAAGCTTTCTTT CSAIMGTEAFF
TRBJ1-6 TRBV25-1 few TRBD1 TGTGCCAGCAGTGTCTCGGGACAGGGGTCACCCCTCCACTTT CASSVSGQGSPLHF
TRBJ1-1 TRBV20-1 few . TGCAGTGCTAGAGATCTAGGGGGGGCGAATCACTACACTGAAGCTTTCTTT CSARDLGGANHYTEAFF
TRBJ2-3 TRBV19 . . TGTGCCAGTAGTCCCCGACAGATTAGCACAGATACGCAGTATTTT CASSPRQISTDTQYF
TRBJ2-5 TRBV11-2 . . TGTGCCAGCAGCCCTGGCTGGACCCAGTACTTC CASSPGWTQYF
TRBJ2-1 TRBV6-1 . TRBD1 TGTGCCAGCAGTGGGCGACAGGGGGCGATCGATGAGCAGTTCTTC CASSGRQGAIDEQFF
TRBJ2-4 TRBV7-2 . . TGTGCCAGCAGCTTAGTTTGGGCGGCGACCAAAAACATTCAGTACTTC CASSLVWAATKNIQYF
TRBJ2-5 TRBV6-2/TRBV6-3 . . TGTGCCAGCAGTTATCTAGAGACCCAGTACTTC CASSYLETQYF